This TCR beta chain was observed in a study of Graves' ophthalmopathy and Graves' hyperthyroidism. Disease in donors with ophthalmopathy had moderate-to-severe activity, CAS ≥3, NOSPECS ≥4 and under 3 months' duration. The V gene's germline CDR1 is SEHNR and CDR2 FQNEAQ (reference sequence). V dropped 3 bases and J dropped 3; count of bases not matched to a gene: 4. CDR3 size: 14 residues. Amplification of TCR beta CDR3 regions used RNA transcripts. First-round RT-PCR relied on HTBI primers, and a second-round multiplex PCR came next. Each CDR3 protein gets one entry after TCRdb re-called the multiplex PCR reads with MiXCR. This sample has approximately 210,000 distinct CDR3 sequences, with 25% to 30% found just once. This clonotype occurred many times.

The J gene is TRBJ2-7, the V gene TRBV7-9; 8 bases line up with TRBD2. The TCR sequence derives from a man in his forties or fifties with Graves' ophthalmopathy. The specimen was peripheral blood. The CDR3 sequence: CASSFGTRDYEQYF. CDR3 sequence (DNA): TGTGCCAGCAGCTTTGGGACTAGGGACTACGAGCAGTACTTC.